This T cell receptor beta chain is from a study of blood T cell repertoires in COVID-19. Across the whole study: PBMCs, B-cell-depleted T cells, or T cells were the source of the cDNA or gDNA that made up the material.

Residents of approximately 25 US areas, aged about 18 to 89 years, made up the participants. Clinical history as reported by participants underpinned cohort assignment. The CDR3 runs to 14 residues. In germline, CDR1 is LGHDT, CDR2 YNNKEL (reference sequence). Trimming removed 1 base from V and 2 bases from J, with 8 bases in between. In the source study's methods: Nucleated cell counts were estimated from reference gene primer amplification. The data were produced by immunoSEQ multiplex PCR, yet TCRdb's version contains in-frame clones alone and is incomplete. The V and J calls and clone size come from that table; D and trimming were worked out from the DNA. In the table there are 250,000 to 300,000 clones, around 88% of which are singletons.

This rearrangement joins TRBV3-1 (or the pseudogene TRBV3-2) to TRBJ2-5; D gene unclear. The origin of this receptor is a man aged 40-55 years who had recovered from COVID-19. The sequenced material came from PBMCs or T cells enriched from blood (not recorded which). CDR3 amino acids: CASSQVSRQETQYF. The CDR3 DNA sequence: TGTGCCAGCAGCCAAGTTAGCAGACAAGAGACCCAGTACTTC.